These T cell receptor beta chains were read from a single sample in a study of OX40 agonist ivuxolimab in advanced cancers. Here immunoSEQ multiplex PCR was the method, and the copy in TCRdb shows in-frame clones only, minus some. The data show around 80,000 clones, with under 90% seen just once and 0.4% to 0.55% held by the top ten. Sequences were derived from CD4+ or CD8+ T cells sorted from blood, sampled in a trial of the OX40 agonist ivuxolimab. The receptors come from an adult with an advanced solid tumor such as melanoma, head and neck, liver or kidney cancer. Each CDR3 is given with its conserved first and last residue. A D gene is named only where the DNA matches it firmly. Clone sizes are given selectively: once, few, many, or a class where the clone is expanded.

CASSLQNFNQPQHF	TGTGCCAGCAGTCTACAGAATTTCAATCAGCCCCAGCATTTT	.	TRBV6-1	TRBJ1-5	.
CASSLGGPNTGELFF	TGTGCCAGCAGCCTGGGAGGCCCGAACACCGGGGAGCTGTTTTTT	.	TRBV7-2	TRBJ2-2	.
CASSLEAGVRETQYF	TGCGCCAGCAGCTTGGAGGCGGGAGTAAGAGAGACCCAGTACTTC	TRBD2	TRBV5-1	TRBJ2-5	.
CASTRRGYNEQFF	TGTGCCAGCACCCGCCGGGGGTACAATGAGCAGTTCTTC	.	TRBV27	TRBJ2-1	.
CASSFSRARNTIYF	TGTGCCAGCAGTTTTTCCAGGGCGAGAAACACCATATATTTT	.	TRBV28	TRBJ1-3	once
CASSQDSGNLGYEQYF	TGTGCCAGCAGCCAGGATAGCGGGAACCTGGGCTACGAGCAGTACTTC	TRBD2	TRBV7-2	TRBJ2-7	.
CATERGQYNEQFF	TGTGCCACAGAGCGGGGACAATACAATGAGCAGTTCTTC	.	TRBV28	TRBJ2-1	.
CASSRTGGPIKTQYF	TGCGCCAGCAGCAGAACAGGGGGCCCCATTAAGACCCAGTACTTC	TRBD1	TRBV5-1	TRBJ2-5	.
CASSLVWSYEQYF	TGTGCCAGCAGCTTGGTCTGGTCCTACGAGCAGTACTTC	.	TRBV5-6	TRBJ2-7	.
CASSERPPPSTYEQFF	TGTGCCAGCAGTGAAAGGCCCCCTCCCTCCACATATGAGCAGTTCTTC	.	TRBV6-1	TRBJ2-1	.
CASSFRQGATEAFF	TGTGCCAGCAGCTTCAGACAGGGGGCCACTGAAGCTTTCTTT	TRBD1	TRBV9	TRBJ1-1	.
CASGLGRTSYNEQFF	TGTGCTAGTGGCTTAGGACGGACCTCCTACAATGAGCAGTTCTTC	.	TRBV12-5	TRBJ2-1	.
CASSYGRGQPQHF	TGTGCCAGCAGTTACGGCAGGGGGCAGCCCCAGCATTTT	TRBD1	TRBV6-6	TRBJ1-5	.
CASSARGTSGANVLTF	TGTGCCAGCAGCGCCCGGGGAACCTCTGGGGCCAACGTCCTGACTTTC	.	TRBV7-2	TRBJ2-6	few
CSVSTGTYEQYF	TGCAGCGTGTCAACAGGGACCTACGAGCAGTACTTC	.	TRBV29-1	TRBJ2-7	.
CATSRGSAQFYGYTF	TGTGCCACCAGCAGAGGGTCCGCGCAGTTCTATGGCTACACCTTC	.	TRBV15	TRBJ1-2	.
CASSPQAVYEQYF	TGTGCCAGCAGCCCCCAAGCGGTCTACGAGCAGTACTTC	.	TRBV7-8	TRBJ2-7	.
CASSLAGGDNEQYF	TGTGCCAGCAGCTTAGCGGGCGGTGATAACGAGCAGTACTTC	.	TRBV7-9	TRBJ2-7	.
CASSFQGPYNEQFF	TGCGCCAGCAGCTTCCAGGGGCCCTACAATGAGCAGTTCTTC	.	TRBV5-1	TRBJ2-1	.
CASSSGDHEQYF	TGTGCCAGTTCGTCGGGGGACCACGAGCAGTACTTC	.	TRBV28	TRBJ2-7	few
CSAAVGGTQHF	TGCAGTGCCGCCGTGGGAGGGACCCAGCATTTT	.	TRBV20-1	TRBJ1-5	.
CASRDYREAFF	TGCGCCAGCAGGGACTACCGCGAAGCTTTCTTT	.	TRBV10-2	TRBJ1-1	once
CASSLRGPRTEAFF	TGTGCCAGCAGTTTGAGGGGGCCGAGGACTGAAGCTTTCTTT	TRBD1	TRBV27	TRBJ1-1	.
CSVCVARDTEAFF	TGCAGCGTTTGTGTAGCTCGGGACACTGAAGCTTTCTTT	.	TRBV29-1	TRBJ1-1	few
CAISRQGGDQPQHF	TGTGCCATCTCCAGACAGGGAGGGGATCAGCCCCAGCATTTT	TRBD1	TRBV10-3	TRBJ1-5	.
CASSLVRGSEQFF	TGTGCCAGCAGCTTAGTCCGAGGGAGTGAGCAGTTCTTC	.	TRBV7-9	TRBJ2-1	few
CASSTDRDTEAFF	TGTGCCAGTAGTACCGACAGGGACACTGAAGCTTTCTTT	TRBD1	TRBV19	TRBJ1-1	.
CAINEGNTEAFF	TGTGCCATCAACGAGGGAAACACTGAAGCTTTCTTT	.	TRBV10-3	TRBJ1-1	.
CASSLAGGSNQPQHF	TGTGCCAGCAGCTTAGCGGGCGGTAGCAATCAGCCCCAGCATTTT	.	TRBV7-8	TRBJ1-5	.
CASRLHGGQYTEAFF	TGTGCCAGTAGGCTCCATGGGGGACAATACACTGAAGCTTTCTTT	.	TRBV19	TRBJ1-1	.
CASSLQGASTGELFF	TGTGCCAGCAGCTTACAGGGAGCGAGCACCGGGGAGCTGTTTTTT	.	TRBV7-3	TRBJ2-2	.
CATQSSGPSGRHEQFF	TGTGCCACCCAGTCCAGCGGCCCCTCAGGGAGGCATGAGCAGTTCTTC	.	TRBV6-6	TRBJ2-1	.
CASSGGRAYTQYF	TGTGCCAGCAGCGGTGGGAGAGCTTATACGCAGTATTTT	.	TRBV7-9	TRBJ2-3	.
CAWSGDGGRSSF	TGTGCCTGGAGTGGTGACGGAGGGCGGTCCTCTTTC	.	TRBV30	TRBJ2-7	.
CASSLGTGGSGNTIYF	TGTGCCAGCAGCTTAGGGACAGGGGGCTCTGGAAACACCATATATTTT	TRBD1	TRBV7-8	TRBJ1-3	.
CAWSRDRDNEQFF	TGTGCCTGGAGTAGGGACAGGGATAATGAGCAGTTCTTC	TRBD1	TRBV30	TRBJ2-1	.
CASSKARDSLLTDTQYF	TGTGCCAGCAGCAAGGCCCGGGACAGTCTACTCACAGATACGCAGTATTTT	TRBD1	TRBV7-9	TRBJ2-3	.
CASSLVPYEQYF	TGTGCCAGCAGTTTGGTACCTTACGAGCAGTACTTC	.	TRBV28	TRBJ2-7	.
CASRMGQTNTGELFF	TGTGCCAGCAGGATGGGACAGACGAACACCGGGGAGCTGTTTTTT	TRBD1	TRBV6-5	TRBJ2-2	.
CASSTQNPGEQYF	TGTGCCAGCAGCACACAAAACCCAGGTGAGCAGTACTTC	.	TRBV21-1	TRBJ2-7	.
CASSLGQGEPQHF	TGCGCCAGCAGCTTGGGACAGGGGGAGCCCCAGCATTTT	TRBD1	TRBV5-1	TRBJ1-5	.
CAASPGGTGVVAVYGYTF	TGTGCCGCGTCTCCTGGGGGGACAGGGGTAGTCGCGGTCTATGGCTACACCTTC	TRBD1	TRBV19	TRBJ1-2	.
CASQQGGQPQHF	TGCGCCAGCCAGCAGGGGGGGCAGCCCCAGCATTTT	TRBD1	TRBV10-2	TRBJ1-5	.
CASSLEAASGYTF	TGTGCCAGCAGCTTGGAAGCGGCTTCTGGCTACACCTTC	.	TRBV5-5	TRBJ1-2	.
CASSWYTNEKLFF	TGTGCCAGCAGCTGGTACACTAATGAAAAACTGTTTTTT	.	TRBV5-4	TRBJ1-4	.
CASSPRSGLGGETQYF	TGTGCCAGCAGCCCTAGGTCGGGACTAGGGGGAGAGACCCAGTACTTC	TRBD2	TRBV7-8	TRBJ2-5	.
CASSLTRGQPQHF	TGTGCCAGCAGTTTAACCAGGGGTCAGCCCCAGCATTTT	.	TRBV28	TRBJ1-5	.
CASSFGSPRETQYF	TGTGCCAGCAGTTTTGGCTCTCCGAGAGAGACCCAGTACTTC	.	TRBV27	TRBJ2-5	once
CASSSQTTNYGYTF	TGTGCCAGCAGTAGTCAGACGACTAACTATGGCTACACCTTC	.	TRBV28	TRBJ1-2	.
CASSLDLYNGKDGYTF	TGTGCCAGCAGCTTAGATCTTTATAACGGAAAGGATGGCTACACCTTC	.	TRBV13	TRBJ1-2	.
CASSLGGSGNQPQHF	TGTGCCAGCAGTCTAGGGGGCTCGGGCAATCAGCCCCAGCATTTT	TRBD1	TRBV2	TRBJ1-5	.
CASSQVGREGYTF	TGTGCCAGCAGCCAAGTGGGGAGGGAAGGCTACACCTTC	.	TRBV14	TRBJ1-2	.
CASSPEGTGTNQPQHF	TGTGCCAGCTCCCCGGAAGGGACAGGGACCAATCAGCCCCAGCATTTT	TRBD1	TRBV18	TRBJ1-5	.
CASRVRLAEYNEQFF	TGCGCCAGCAGAGTTAGGCTAGCGGAGTACAATGAGCAGTTCTTC	TRBD2	TRBV5-1	TRBJ2-1	.
CASSLGAGNYEQYF	TGTGCCAGCAGCTTGGGAGCGGGAAACTACGAGCAGTACTTC	TRBD2	TRBV5-4	TRBJ2-7	.
CASSGDSMNTEAFF	TGTGCCAGCAGCGGGGACAGTATGAACACTGAAGCTTTCTTT	TRBD1	TRBV7-9	TRBJ1-1	.
CASSDRTIYEQYF	TGTGCCAGCAGCGATAGGACTATCTACGAGCAGTACTTC	.	TRBV11-1	TRBJ2-7	.
CASSSRTAVIHGYTF	TGTGCCAGCAGCTCGCGGACAGCCGTTATCCATGGCTACACCTTC	.	TRBV7-9	TRBJ1-2	.
CASRNNYGYTF	TGTGCCAGCAGGAATAACTATGGCTACACCTTC	.	TRBV2	TRBJ1-2	.
CASSLARGRQNTEAFF	TGCGCCAGCAGCTTGGCCAGGGGACGGCAGAACACTGAAGCTTTCTTT	.	TRBV5-1	TRBJ1-1	.